Shown below are 5 T cell receptor beta chains from a single sample sequenced in a study of T cell responses to AZD1222 COVID-19 vaccine (dated by TCRdb to the early 2020s). Read against the paper, the sample's time point label means: about 28 days (+/-7) after the second vaccine dose. Libraries were prepared through the immunoSEQ multiplex PCR assay. TCRdb retrieved this table from immuneACCESS and kept in-frame rearrangements only. Not all clones are present; in checked studies, unresolved V genes account for under half, and no reason is known for the remainder. Present in this sample are under 150,000 clones, around 80% of which were seen just once. Roughly a quarter of the sample is held by the ten biggest clonotypes. Sequencing was performed on peripheral blood, taken 28 days after the second AZD1222 dose. These receptor sequences come from an adult who received the AZD1222 COVID-19 vaccine.

V and J are TRBV5-1 and TRBJ2-1; the match to TRBD1 covers 7 bases. The V gene end was trimmed by 1 base and the J gene end by 0 bases; junction bases not matched to a gene: 1. The CDR3 extends over 15 amino acids. The germline CDR1 and CDR2 sequences are SGHRS and YFSETQ. The CDR3 here is CASSLRTGSYNEQFF. Here the CDR3 DNA reads TGCGCCAGCAGCTTGAGGACAGGCTCCTACAATGAGCAGTTCTTC.

The rearrangement uses TRBV27 and TRBJ2-1; the match to TRBD2 covers 13 bases. The trim removed 1 base at V and 7 bases at J, leaving 7 bases unmatched. Germline V gives CDR1 MNHEY, CDR2 SMNVEV (reference sequence). The CDR3 runs to 17 residues. The CDR3 is CASSLFFRTSGGNEQFF. CDR3 sequence (DNA): TGTGCCAGCAGTTTATTCTTCAGGACTAGCGGGGGTAATGAGCAGTTCTTC.

The rearrangement uses TRBV5-6 and TRBJ1-5, with TRBD1 matching over 8 bases. Per the germline V gene, CDR1 is SGHDT and CDR2 is YYEEEE. CDR3 length: 15 amino acids. The V segment lost 4 bases and the J segment 2 bases; nucleotides outside the gene matches: 5. CDR3 bases: TGTGCCAGCAGCGTCAGGGGGCGCGGCAATCAGCCCCAGCATTTT. It translates to CASSVRGRGNQPQHF.

This chain connects TRBV27 to TRBJ1-6; a possible D gene is TRBD1 (6 bases). From germline, CDR1 is MNHEY and CDR2 SMNVEV (reference sequence). CDR3 length: 16 amino acids. The germline V and J ends were trimmed by 5 bases and 10 bases, with 21 bases remaining between them. CDR3 in amino acids: CASSLVQGKRASPLHF. CDR3 nucleotide sequence: TGTGCCAGCAGTCTCGTACAGGGTAAAAGGGCGTCACCCCTCCACTTT.

V usage is TRBV12-1 and J usage is TRBJ1-2. TRBV12-1 is tagged as a pseudogene. There are 16 residues in the CDR3. DNA of the CDR3: TGTGCCAGCAGCTTTGCCGAGGGGAGGGCTAACTATGGCTACACCTTC. Its translation: CASSFAEGRANYGYTF.